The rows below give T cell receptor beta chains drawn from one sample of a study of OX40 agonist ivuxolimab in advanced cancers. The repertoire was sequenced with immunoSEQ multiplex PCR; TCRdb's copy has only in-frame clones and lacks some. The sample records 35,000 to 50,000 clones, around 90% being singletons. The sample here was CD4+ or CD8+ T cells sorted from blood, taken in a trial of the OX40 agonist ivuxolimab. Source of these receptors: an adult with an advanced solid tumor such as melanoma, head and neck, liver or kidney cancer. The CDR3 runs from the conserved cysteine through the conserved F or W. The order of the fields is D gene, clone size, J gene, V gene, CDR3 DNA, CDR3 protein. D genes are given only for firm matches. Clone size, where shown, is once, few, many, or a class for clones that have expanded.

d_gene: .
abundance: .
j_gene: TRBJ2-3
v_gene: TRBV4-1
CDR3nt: TGCGCCAGCAGCCAAGAGGCGGTCGTCACAGATACGCAGTATTTT
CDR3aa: CASSQEAVVTDTQYF

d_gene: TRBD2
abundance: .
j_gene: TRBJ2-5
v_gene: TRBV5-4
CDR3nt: TGTGCCAGCAGCCCCTTTGAGCGGGGGGGCCAAGAGACCCAGTACTTC
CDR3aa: CASSPFERGGQETQYF

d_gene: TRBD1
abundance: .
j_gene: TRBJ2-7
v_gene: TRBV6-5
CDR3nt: TGTGCCAGCAGTTACACGACAGGGGACGAGCAGTACTTC
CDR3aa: CASSYTTGDEQYF

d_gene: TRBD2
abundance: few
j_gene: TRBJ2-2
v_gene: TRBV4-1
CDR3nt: TGCGCCAGCAGCCAGCAGCGGGAGCAGGGCGGGGAGCTGTTTTTT
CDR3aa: CASSQQREQGGELFF

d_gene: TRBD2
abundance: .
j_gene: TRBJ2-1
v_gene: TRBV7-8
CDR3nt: TGTGCCAGCAGCGTCCGAGGTACTAGCGGCCTCGGTGAGCAGTTCTTC
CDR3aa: CASSVRGTSGLGEQFF

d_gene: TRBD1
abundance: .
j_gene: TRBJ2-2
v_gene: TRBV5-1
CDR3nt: TGCGCCACCACCGGACAGGGGTCATCCGGGGAGCTGTTTTTT
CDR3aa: CATTGQGSSGELFF

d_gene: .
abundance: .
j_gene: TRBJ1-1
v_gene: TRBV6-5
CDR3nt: TGTGCCAGCAGTTTTGACGGGGTTGGGACTGAAGCTTTCTTT
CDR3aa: CASSFDGVGTEAFF

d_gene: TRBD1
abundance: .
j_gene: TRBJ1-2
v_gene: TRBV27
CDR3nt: TGTGCCAGCAGTCAGGGGACAGGGGGCCCGTATGGCTACACCTTC
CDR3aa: CASSQGTGGPYGYTF

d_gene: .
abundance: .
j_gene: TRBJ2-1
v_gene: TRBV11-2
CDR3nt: TGTGCCAGCAGCTTACTTACGGAGTACTCAGTCGGAGATGAGCAGTTCTTC
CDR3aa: CASSLLTEYSVGDEQFF

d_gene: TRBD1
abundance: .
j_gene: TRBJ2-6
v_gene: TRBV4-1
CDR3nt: TGCGCCAGCAGCCAAGAACAGGGGACGGCTGGGGCCAACGTCCTGACTTTC
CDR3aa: CASSQEQGTAGANVLTF

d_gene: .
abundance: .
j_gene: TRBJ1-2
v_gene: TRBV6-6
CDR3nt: TGTGCCAGCAGTTACGCTGCCTCAGGGGGCTACACCTTC
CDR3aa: CASSYAASGGYTF

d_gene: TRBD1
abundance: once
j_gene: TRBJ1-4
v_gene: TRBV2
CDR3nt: TGTGCCACGCTTCCCCAGGGGGGCTCTAATGAAAAACTGTTTTTT
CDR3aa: CATLPQGGSNEKLFF

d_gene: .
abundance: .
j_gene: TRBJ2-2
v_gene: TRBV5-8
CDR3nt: TGTGCCAGCAGCTTCCGGACAGCACGAGGGTTTAGCACCGGGGAGCTGTTTTTT
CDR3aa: CASSFRTARGFSTGELFF

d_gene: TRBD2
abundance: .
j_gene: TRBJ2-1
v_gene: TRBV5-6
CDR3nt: TGTGCCAGCAGCCCTCTAGCGGAGGACAATGAGCAGTTCTTC
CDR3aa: CASSPLAEDNEQFF

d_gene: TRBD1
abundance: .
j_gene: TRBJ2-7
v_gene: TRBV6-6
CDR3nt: TGTGCCAGCACCCTACAGGGGGATACGAACGAGCAGTACTTC
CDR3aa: CASTLQGDTNEQYF

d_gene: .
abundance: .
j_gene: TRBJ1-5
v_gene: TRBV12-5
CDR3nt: TGTGCTAGTGGTTTGGGGGTACAGCCCCAGCATTTT
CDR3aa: CASGLGVQPQHF

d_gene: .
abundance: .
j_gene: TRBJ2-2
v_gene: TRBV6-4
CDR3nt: TGTGCCAGCAGTGACGGGAGCGGGGAGCTGTTTTTT
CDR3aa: CASSDGSGELFF

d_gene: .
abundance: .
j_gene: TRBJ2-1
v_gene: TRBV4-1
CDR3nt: TGCGCCAGCAGCCAAGATGAGGGGGGAAGCTCCTACAATGAGCAGTTCTTC
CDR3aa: CASSQDEGGSSYNEQFF

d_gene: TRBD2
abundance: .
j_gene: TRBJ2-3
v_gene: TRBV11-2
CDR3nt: TGTGCCAGCAGCCACGGGACTAGCGGGTTCTCAGATACGCAGTATTTT
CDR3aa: CASSHGTSGFSDTQYF

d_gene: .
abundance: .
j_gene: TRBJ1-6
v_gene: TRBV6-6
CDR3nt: TGTGCCAGCTGTCTCCCACTTGGGGGGGGGAATTCACCCCTCCACTTT
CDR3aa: CASCLPLGGGNSPLHF

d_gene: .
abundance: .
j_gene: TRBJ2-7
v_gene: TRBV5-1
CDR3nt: TGCGCCAGCAGCTTGGCCAGTCTCTACGAGCAGTACTTC
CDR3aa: CASSLASLYEQYF

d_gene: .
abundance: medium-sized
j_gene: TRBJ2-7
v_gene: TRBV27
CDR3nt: TGTGCCAGCAGTTTAGGGCCAGAGAACGAGCAGTACTTC
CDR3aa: CASSLGPENEQYF

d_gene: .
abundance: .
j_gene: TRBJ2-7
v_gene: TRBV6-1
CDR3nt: TGTGCCAGCAGTGATTCGGTTCGGGCAGGTGTTTCCTACGAGCAGTACTTC
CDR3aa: CASSDSVRAGVSYEQYF

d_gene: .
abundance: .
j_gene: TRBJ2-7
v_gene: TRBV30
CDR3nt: TGTGCCTGTAGCCGGGACACAGCCTACGAGCAGTACTTC
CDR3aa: CACSRDTAYEQYF

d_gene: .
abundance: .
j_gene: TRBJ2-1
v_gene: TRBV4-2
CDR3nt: TGTGCCAGCAGCCAAACCGCCGCACCCGATAATGAGCAGTTCTTC
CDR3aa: CASSQTAAPDNEQFF

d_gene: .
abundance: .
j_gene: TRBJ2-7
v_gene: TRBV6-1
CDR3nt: TGTGCCAGCAGTGAGCGGGGGCGGTCCTACGAGCAGTACTTC
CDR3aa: CASSERGRSYEQYF

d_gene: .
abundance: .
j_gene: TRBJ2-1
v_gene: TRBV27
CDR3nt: TGTGCCAGCAGTGTAATGGTCAACAATGAGCAGTTCTTC
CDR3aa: CASSVMVNNEQFF

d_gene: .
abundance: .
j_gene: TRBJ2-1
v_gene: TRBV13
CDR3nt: TGTGCCAGCAGCTCCTGGCAGCCTGGGGGTTACAATGAGCAGTTCTTC
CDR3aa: CASSSWQPGGYNEQFF

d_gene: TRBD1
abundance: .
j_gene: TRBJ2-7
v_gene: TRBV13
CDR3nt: TGTGCCAGCAGCCACGGGGGACAGGGACGCGAGCAGTACTTC
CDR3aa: CASSHGGQGREQYF

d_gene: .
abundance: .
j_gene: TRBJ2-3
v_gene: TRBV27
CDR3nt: TGTGCCAGCAGTTTAGTTCCCCAGGCCGCCATCGAGGATACGCAGTATTTT
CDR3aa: CASSLVPQAAIEDTQYF

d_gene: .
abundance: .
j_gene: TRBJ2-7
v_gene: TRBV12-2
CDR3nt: TGTGCAAGTCAAGGGGCAAAGGGCTACGAGCAGTACTTC
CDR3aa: CASQGAKGYEQYF

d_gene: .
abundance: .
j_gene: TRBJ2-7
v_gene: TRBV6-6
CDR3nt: TGTGCCAGCAGTTACAGGGACGAATACTACGAGCAGTACTTC
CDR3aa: CASSYRDEYYEQYF

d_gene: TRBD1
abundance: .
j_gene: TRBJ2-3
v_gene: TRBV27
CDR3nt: TGTGCCAGCAGCCACCGGGACAGTTACACAGATACGCAGTATTTT
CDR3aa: CASSHRDSYTDTQYF

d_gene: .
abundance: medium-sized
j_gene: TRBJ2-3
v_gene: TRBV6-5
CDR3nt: TGTGCCAGCAGTTGGACGCAACCCACAGATACGCAGTATTTT
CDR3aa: CASSWTQPTDTQYF

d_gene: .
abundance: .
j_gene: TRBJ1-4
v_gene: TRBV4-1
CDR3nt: TGCGCCAGCAGCCAGGGCCCCGGGACCACTAATGAAAAACTGTTTTTT
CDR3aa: CASSQGPGTTNEKLFF

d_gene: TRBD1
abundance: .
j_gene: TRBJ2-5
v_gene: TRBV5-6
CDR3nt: TGTGCCAGCAGCTTCGACAGGGGTCAAGAGACCCAGTACTTC
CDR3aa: CASSFDRGQETQYF

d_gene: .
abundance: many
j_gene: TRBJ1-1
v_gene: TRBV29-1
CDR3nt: TGCAGCGGTACAGGGTTTTGGGACACTGAAGCTTTCTTT
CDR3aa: CSGTGFWDTEAFF

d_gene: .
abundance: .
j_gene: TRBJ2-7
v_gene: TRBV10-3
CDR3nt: TGTGCCATCAGTGAAAAAAGGGAACTAGCCTACGAGCAGTACTTC
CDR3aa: CAISEKRELAYEQYF

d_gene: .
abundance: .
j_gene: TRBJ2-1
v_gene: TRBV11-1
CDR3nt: TGTGCCAGCAGCTTCTCGGGACACAGCTCCTACAATGAGCAGTTCTTC
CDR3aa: CASSFSGHSSYNEQFF

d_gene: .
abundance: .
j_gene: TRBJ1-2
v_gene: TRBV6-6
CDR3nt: TGTGCCAGCAGTTACTCCTGGGGGTCCTATGGCTACACCTTC
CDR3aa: CASSYSWGSYGYTF

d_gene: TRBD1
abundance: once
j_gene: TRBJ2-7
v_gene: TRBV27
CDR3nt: TGTGCCAGCAGTTTACGACAGGGCTACGAGCAGTACTTC
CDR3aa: CASSLRQGYEQYF